This T cell receptor beta chain stems from a study of identical twins (dated by TCRdb to about 2016). Broadly, across the study: To test whether fetal clonotypes persist, this study deep-sequenced TCR alpha and beta repertoires from monozygotic twins, from unrelated adults of various ages, and from cord blood. To rule out contamination, replicate twin experiments were performed at different times with different library preparation protocols.

Every donor was a healthy Caucasian. The twin cohort comprised three pairs of female monozygotic twins, all aged roughly 18 to 30 years. Peripheral blood mononuclear cells were the source from which RNA for the TCR libraries was isolated. The method was 5' RACE. This sample was sequenced with an Illumina HiSeq 2000. Template switching added a universal primer binding site, and the final cDNA carried a unique molecular identifier that allowed TCR cDNA molecules to be counted accurately. First-strand cDNA for TCR alpha and beta chains was synthesized from specific primers in the conserved constant-segment region. To control for contamination, every cDNA library was double barcoded, receiving both a SMART-Mk sample barcode and Illumina barcodes. TruSeq adapter sequences, together with Illumina sample barcodes, were added in two successive PCR steps. TCR alpha and beta cDNA libraries were sequenced on the Illumina HiSeq platform with custom primers. Per the source publication's procedure: MiGEC was used to process raw reads and extract unique molecular identifiers, and MiXCR was used to find CDR3 positions. Recombination models were inferred per individual with the repgenHMM and IGoR tools using an EM algorithm. Shared clonotypes were analyzed with the tcR package in R, and sharing was normalized by the product of cloneset sizes. Out-of-frame nonproductive sequences were analyzed to study raw recombination free of thymic and clonal selection effects. TCRdb passed the public sequencing reads through fastp at Q25 and MiXCR, retaining productive beta sequences. Rows with a matching CDR3 protein are joined into one entry that keeps the most common DNA and genes. The authors' filters were not applied to this entry. Across this sample there are 650,000 to 750,000 distinct CDR3 sequences, with around 20% seen only once. Roughly 4% of the sample goes to the ten largest clones.

There are 14 amino acids in the CDR3, from cysteine to phenylalanine inclusive. Kept here is only the CDR3 DNA, which spans 42 bases and is read in frame from base 1. V and J are truncated by 6 bases and 5 bases respectively, leaving an intervening sequence of 17 bases. A few counts support this clonotype. Which antigen it targets is not known. One base away there is no much larger clone; base qualities are not given. Findings and caveats that apply to the study as a whole: In monozygotic twins, out-of-frame TCR alpha sharing was systematically underestimated by recombination models, although the models agreed with sharing between unrelated individuals. Abundant cord blood beta clonotypes had fewer insertions, young adult naive repertoires showed a similar but weaker trend, and memory repertoires showed no such trend. Because the same donors could not be followed over many years, the conclusions relied on cross-sectional statistical analysis. Compared with coincidental sharing between unrelated individuals, an excess of low generation-probability sequences was observed among out-of-frame TCR alpha sequences shared between twins. Invariant T cells such as MAIT and iNKT could partly confound zero-insertion analyses, although diverse VJ usage argued against such confounding for most clonotypes. Excess twin sharing in beta out-of-frame sequences was weaker because fewer shared sequences lowered the signal-to-noise ratio.

This same sample was also taken into another study, of T cells expressing NK-cell markers. Drawing on the second study: TCR beta-chain repertoires were profiled in sorted CD3+CD56+NKG2C+, CD3+CD56+NKG2C- and CD3+CD56-NKG2C+ T-cell subsets from several donors. Among the eight sequenced donors, seven were HCMV-seropositive and one was HCMV-seronegative. In several experiments an anti-gammadeltaTCR antibody was added to restrict sorting to alphabetaTCR-expressing T cells. For several donors, the dominant CD3+CD56+NKG2C+ clonotypes were among the top 10 CD8+ clonotypes and accounted for about 1.0-7.5% of CD8+ T cells. Those dominant clonotypes were again the most abundant among CD3+CD56-NKG2C+ cells in a handful of donors, at roughly 25-65%. Whether the expanded NKG2C-expressing T cell clones were specific for HCMV antigens was left unclear. The study sequenced eight donors, all healthy volunteers chosen at random: three men and five women. A commercial ELISA kit detecting HCMV-specific IgG in serum was used to determine HCMV serostatus. For a handful of donors, unsorted PBMC were also used to sequence bulk peripheral blood T-cell repertoires. MIGEC was used to demultiplex reads and group reads by UMI, and MiTCR was used to assemble and quantify clonotypes. To exclude erroneous sequences, only TCR cDNA sequences supported by at least two reads were retained. The tcR package was used for downstream repertoire analysis, and clonotypes were matched between fractions using CDR3 nucleotide sequence together with V segment. VDJmatch was used to annotate antigen specificity against VDJdb, with one amino acid substitution in CDR3 permitted.

Sequenced input: PBMCs. The TCR was taken from a woman younger than 30 in good health. The sequence is built from TRBV12-3 or TRBV12-4 and TRBJ2-7; a confident D gene designation cannot be given. The base sequence is TGTGCCAGCAGCACGACCGCTTCCGACCACGAGCAGTACTTC. Its protein product is CASSTTASDHEQYF.